This T cell receptor beta chain originates from a study of tumor-infiltrating lymphocytes in primary liver carcinoma. General observations from the study: A significantly higher top-250-clone fraction was found in tumors than in blood (p = 0.039).

Reverse transcription of roughly 0.5 ug total RNA with a constant-region primer produced TCR beta cDNA. Researchers made the TCR beta libraries by running three nested multiplex PCR rounds with slightly modified ARM-PCR. One entry per CDR3 protein results from TCRdb running MiXCR on the multiplex PCR reads. The sample includes fewer than 75,000 distinct CDR3 sequences, roughly 70% of them seen just once. This clonotype was recorded only once. Its antigen is currently unknown. At one of its ends the junction is not consistent with the germline gene, which may arise from a read error. Between about 19 and 34 mg of unsorted bulk tissue served as the source from which RNA and DNA were co-extracted. Sequencing was carried out using liver tumor tissue from sampling region 2. Sample subset: tumor region T2, inferior pole. The receptor comes from a middle-aged man with primary liver carcinoma and hepatitis B virus infection.

The CDR3: CATSRGAGDNEHFF. CDR3 DNA: TGTGCCACCAGCAGAGGAGCGGGAGACAATGAGCACTTCTTC. This rearrangement joins TRBV15 to TRBJ2-1, with TRBD2 matching over 8 bases. CDR1 is LNHNV, CDR2 YYDKDF, per germline (reference sequence). The CDR3 extends over 14 amino acids.